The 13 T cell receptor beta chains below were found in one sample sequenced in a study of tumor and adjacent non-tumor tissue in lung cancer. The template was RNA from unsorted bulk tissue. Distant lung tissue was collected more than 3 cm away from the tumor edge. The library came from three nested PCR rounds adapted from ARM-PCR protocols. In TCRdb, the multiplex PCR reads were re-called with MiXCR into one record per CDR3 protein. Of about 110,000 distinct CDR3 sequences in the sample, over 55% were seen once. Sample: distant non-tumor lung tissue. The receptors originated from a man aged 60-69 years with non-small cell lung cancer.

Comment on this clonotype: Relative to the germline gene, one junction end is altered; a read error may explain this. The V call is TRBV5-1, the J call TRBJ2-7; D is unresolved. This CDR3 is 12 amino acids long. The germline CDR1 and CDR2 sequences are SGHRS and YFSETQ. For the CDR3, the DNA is TGCGTCAGCAGCTTGTTAGGGCACGAGCAGTACTTC. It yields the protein CVSSLLGHEQYF.

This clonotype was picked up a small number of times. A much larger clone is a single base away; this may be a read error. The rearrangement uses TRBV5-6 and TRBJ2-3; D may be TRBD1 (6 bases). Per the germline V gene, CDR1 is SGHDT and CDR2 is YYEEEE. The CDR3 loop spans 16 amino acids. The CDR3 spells CASSLAAVGETGTQYF. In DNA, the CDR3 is TGTGCCAGCAGCTTGGCTGCGGTGGGTGAGACAGGTACGCAGTATTTT.

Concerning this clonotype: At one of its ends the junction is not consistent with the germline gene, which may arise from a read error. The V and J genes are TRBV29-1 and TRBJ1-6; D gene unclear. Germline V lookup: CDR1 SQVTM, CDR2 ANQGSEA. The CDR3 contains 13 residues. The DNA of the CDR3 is TGCAGTGTTGGAGCGAACTATAATTCACCCCTCCACTTT. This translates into CSVGANYNSPLHF. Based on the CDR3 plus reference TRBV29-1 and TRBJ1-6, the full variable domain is SAVISQKPSRDICQRGTSLTIQCQVDSQVTMMFWYRQQPGQSLTLIATANQGSEATYESGFVIDKFPISRPNLTFSTLTVSNMSPEDSSIYLCSVGANYNSPLHFGNGTRLTVT.

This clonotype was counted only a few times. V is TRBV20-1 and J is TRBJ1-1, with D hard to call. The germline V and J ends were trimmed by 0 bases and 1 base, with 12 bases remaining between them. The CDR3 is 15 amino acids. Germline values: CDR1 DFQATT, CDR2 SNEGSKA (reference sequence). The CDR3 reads CSARDFTAGNTEAFF. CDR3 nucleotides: TGCAGTGCTAGAGATTTTACGGCAGGGAACACTGAAGCTTTCTTT.

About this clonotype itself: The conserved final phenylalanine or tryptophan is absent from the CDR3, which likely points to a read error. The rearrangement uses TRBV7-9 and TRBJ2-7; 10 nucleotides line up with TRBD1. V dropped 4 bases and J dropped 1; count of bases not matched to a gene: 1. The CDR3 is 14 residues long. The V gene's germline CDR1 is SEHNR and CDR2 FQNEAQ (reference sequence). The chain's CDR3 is CASSSDRGSYEQYL. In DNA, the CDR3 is TGTGCCAGCAGCTCGGACAGGGGGTCCTACGAGCAGTACTTA.

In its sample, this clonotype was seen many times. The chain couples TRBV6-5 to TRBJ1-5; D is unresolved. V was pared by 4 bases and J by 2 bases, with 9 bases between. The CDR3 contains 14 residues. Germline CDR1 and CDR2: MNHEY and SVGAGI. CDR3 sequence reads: CASSSTDRNQPQHF. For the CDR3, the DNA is TGTGCCAGCAGTTCGACGGACCGCAATCAGCCCCAGCATTTT.

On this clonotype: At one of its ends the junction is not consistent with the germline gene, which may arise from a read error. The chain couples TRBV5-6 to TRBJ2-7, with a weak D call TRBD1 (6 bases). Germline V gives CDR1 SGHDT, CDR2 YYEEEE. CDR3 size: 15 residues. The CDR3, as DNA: TGTGCCAGCACCCATCCAGGGGCAGATTCCCACGAGCAATACTTC. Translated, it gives CASTHPGADSHEQYF.

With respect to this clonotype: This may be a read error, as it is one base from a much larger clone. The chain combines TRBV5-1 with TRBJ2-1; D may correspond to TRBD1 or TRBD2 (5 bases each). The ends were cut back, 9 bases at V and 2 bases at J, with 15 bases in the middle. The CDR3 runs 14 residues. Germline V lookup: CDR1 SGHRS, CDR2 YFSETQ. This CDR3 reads CATRLPGPYNEQFF. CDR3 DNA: TGCGCCACCAGACTACCGGGACCCTACAATGAGCAGTTCTTC. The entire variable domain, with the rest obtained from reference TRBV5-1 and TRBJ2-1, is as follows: KAGVTQTPRYLIKTRGQQVTLSCSPISGHRSVSWYQQTPGQGLQFLFEYFSETQRNKGNFPGRFSGRQFSNSRSEMNVSTLELGDSALYLCATRLPGPYNEQFFGPGTRLTVL.

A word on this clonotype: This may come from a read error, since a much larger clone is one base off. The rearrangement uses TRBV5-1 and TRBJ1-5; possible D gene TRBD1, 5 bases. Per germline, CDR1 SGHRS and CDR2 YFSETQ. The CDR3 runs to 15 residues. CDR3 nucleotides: TGCGCCAGCAACTTGGAGCCAGGGAGCGATCAGCCCCAGCATTTT. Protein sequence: CASNLEPGSDQPQHF.

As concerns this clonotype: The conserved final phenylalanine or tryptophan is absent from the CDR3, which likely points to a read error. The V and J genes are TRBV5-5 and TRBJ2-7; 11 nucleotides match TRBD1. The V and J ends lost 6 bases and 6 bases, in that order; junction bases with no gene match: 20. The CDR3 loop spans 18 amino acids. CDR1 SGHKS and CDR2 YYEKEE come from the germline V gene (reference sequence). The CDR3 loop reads CASNSAAVSGTGGSEQYL. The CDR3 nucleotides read TGTGCCAGCAACTCGGCGGCAGTATCCGGGACAGGGGGTAGCGAGCAGTACCTC.

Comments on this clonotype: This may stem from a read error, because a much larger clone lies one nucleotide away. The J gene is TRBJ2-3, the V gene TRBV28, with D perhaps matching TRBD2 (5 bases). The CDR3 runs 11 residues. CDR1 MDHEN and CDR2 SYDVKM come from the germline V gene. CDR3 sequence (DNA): TGTGCCAGCTTTGGGAGTGATATGCAGTATTTT. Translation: CASFGSDMQYF.

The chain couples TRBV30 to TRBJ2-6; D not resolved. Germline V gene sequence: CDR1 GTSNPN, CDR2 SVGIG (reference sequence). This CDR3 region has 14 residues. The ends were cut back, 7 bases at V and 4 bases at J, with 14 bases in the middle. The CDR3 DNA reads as TGTGCCTCGGACCGCGTTGCAGGGGCCAACGTCCTGACTTTC. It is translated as CASDRVAGANVLTF.

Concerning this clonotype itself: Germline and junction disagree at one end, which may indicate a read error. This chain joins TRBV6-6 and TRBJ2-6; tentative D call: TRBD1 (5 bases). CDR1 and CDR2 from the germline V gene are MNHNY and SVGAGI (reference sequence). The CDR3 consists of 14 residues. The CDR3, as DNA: TGTGCCAGCATTAGATCCTCTGGGGCCAACGTCCTGACCTTC. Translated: CASIRSSGANVLTF.